This T cell receptor beta chain was sequenced during a study of shared clonotypes between healthy human individuals. Libraries were prepared by immunoSEQ multiplex PCR; TCRdb keeps only in-frame clonotypes and omits some of them. The table lists about 670,000 clones, about three quarters of them singletons. The germline V gene has CDR1 MNHNS and CDR2 SASEGT. The CDR3 contains 12 residues. V lost 11 bases and J lost 2, with 7 bases in between. The study, taken as a whole, reports: Researchers found naive subsets generally carried larger estimated richness than memory subsets.

Worth noting for this clone: Its antigen is undetermined.

The sample consisted of memory CD4+ T cells sorted from blood. The subset was: CD45RA-negative fraction. This chain links TRBV6-1 with TRBJ2-6, with no clear D. The receptor comes from a woman younger than 45 in good health. The CDR3, as DNA: TGTGCCCATTTGGCTGGGGCCAACGTCCTGACTTTC. Its translation: CAHLAGANVLTF.